These 30 T cell receptor beta chains were all obtained from the same sample, sequenced in a study of blood T cell repertoires in COVID-19. Produced via immunoSEQ multiplex PCR; TCRdb's table is partial and in-frame only. The table records 210,000 or so clones, roughly 90% of them present only once. Specimen: peripheral blood. The receptor set was obtained from a woman between 45 and 65 years old with acute or convalescent COVID-19.

In regard to this clone: Other DNA sequences within the sample encode an identical CDR3. CDR3 bases: TGCGCCAGCAGCCGGACTAGCGGGGGGTACAATGAGCAGTTCTTC. Translating it yields CASSRTSGGYNEQFF. V and J are TRBV5-1 and TRBJ2-1; TRBD2 agrees at 14 bases. Trimming cost V 4 bases and J 4 bases; bases outside gene matches: 1. Germline CDR1 reads SGHRS; CDR2 reads YFSETQ. The CDR3 loop spans 15 amino acids.

The V gene is TRBV24-1, the J gene TRBJ2-2; D perhaps matches TRBD1 (5 bases). CDR3 length: 12 residues. Germline CDR1 reads KGHDR; CDR2 reads SFDVKD. The ends were cut back, 12 bases at V and 2 bases at J, with 9 bases in the middle. The CDR3 sequence is CAARGNTGELFF. In DNA form, the CDR3 reads TGTGCCGCTAGGGGAAACACCGGGGAGCTGTTTTTT.

As for this clone: The junction shows a germline mismatch at one end, possibly a read error. This chain links TRBV6-2 or TRBV6-3 with TRBJ2-5; 11 nucleotides agree with TRBD1. Germline lookup yields CDR1 MNHEY and CDR2 SVGEGT. The CDR3 contains 18 residues. This CDR3 is CASSLPPGTGGYQETQYF. CDR3 nucleotides: TGTGCCAGCAGCCTACCCCCCGGGACAGGGGGATACCAGGAGACCCAGTACTTC.

DNA of the CDR3: TGTGCCAGCAGCCACCGAACAGACAATGAGCAGTTCTTC. Translation gives CASSHRTDNEQFF. This sequence joins TRBV3-1 (or the pseudogene TRBV3-2) and TRBJ2-1; no clear D. Germline V gene lookup returns CDR1 LGHDT and CDR2 YNNKEL (reference sequence). The length of the CDR3 is 13 residues. Trimming took off 3 bases at V and 5 bases at J, with 8 bases between the two ends.

The chain combines TRBV4-1 with TRBJ1-1, with TRBD1 identical over 12 bases. Germline V gene sequence: CDR1 MGHRA, CDR2 YSYEKL. The CDR3 sequence is 14 residues long. Trimming at V came to 4 bases and at J to 3 bases, leaving 0 bases not matched to a gene. CDR3 sequence: CASSRDRGHTEAFF. For the CDR3, the DNA is TGCGCCAGCAGCCGGGACAGGGGGCACACTGAAGCTTTCTTT.

The J gene is TRBJ1-2, the V gene TRBV5-1; D unresolved. The CDR3 spans 13 residues. CDR1 SGHRS and CDR2 YFSETQ come from the germline V gene. Trimming took off 4 bases at V and 5 bases at J, with 12 bases between the two ends. The CDR3 spells CASSAGERYGYTF. The CDR3 DNA follows: TGCGCCAGCAGCGCTGGAGAACGTTATGGCTACACCTTC.

In this sample, this clone turned up a few times. The chain recombines TRBV11-2 with TRBJ1-6, with D uncertain. V was clipped by 1 base and J by 14 bases, with 12 bases between them. CDR3 length: 13 amino acids. Germline V CDR1 and CDR2: SGHAT, FQNNGV. In nucleotides, the CDR3 is TGTGCCAGCAGCTTAGTTAAGGGAGCGGCCCTCCACTTT. It encodes CASSLVKGAALHF.

The V gene is TRBV29-1, the J gene TRBJ2-3, with 12 bases identical to TRBD2. V shed 2 bases and J 6 bases; nucleotides not matched to a gene: 6. The germline V gene encodes CDR1 SQVTM and CDR2 ANQGSEA. The CDR3 length is 15 residues. The CDR3: CSVEKLAGGVDTQYF. The CDR3 DNA reads as TGCAGCGTTGAAAAACTAGCGGGAGGCGTGGATACGCAGTATTTT.

CDR3 in DNA: TGCGCCAGCAGCGATACCACTAGCGGCACAGATACGCAGTATTTT. It yields the protein CASSDTTSGTDTQYF. The chain links TRBV5-1 to TRBJ2-3; 7 nucleotides agree with TRBD2. The V gene's germline CDR1 is SGHRS and CDR2 YFSETQ. CDR3 size: 15 residues. With V trimmed by 4 bases and J by 1 base, 6 bases remained unmatched.

CDR3 region: CASSPSGQVTEAFF. Here the CDR3 DNA reads TGTGCCAGCAGCCCTTCGGGACAGGTAACTGAAGCTTTCTTT. The chain has TRBV7-8 and TRBJ1-1, with 8 bases fitting TRBD1. The V gene end was trimmed by 5 bases and the J gene end by 5 bases; junction bases not matched to a gene: 7. CDR3 length: 14 amino acids. The germline V gene encodes CDR1 SGHVS and CDR2 FQNEAQ.

In DNA, the CDR3 is TGTGCCAGCAGTGAAAGAAGTGAGGGGGCTATACACTCCTACAATGAGCAGTTCTTC. Amino acids: CASSERSEGAIHSYNEQFF. The genes are TRBV6-1 and TRBJ2-1, with 7 bases that match TRBD1. Trimming took 2 bases from V and 0 from J; bases not matched to a gene: 13. Germline V gene data show CDR1 as MNHNS and CDR2 as SASEGT. This CDR3 contains 19 residues.

The chain employs TRBV18 and TRBJ2-5; D is possibly TRBD1 (5 bases). Germline V CDR1 and CDR2: KGHSH, LQKENI. Trimming removed 4 bases at V and 5 bases at J, with 14 bases between. The length of the CDR3 is 14 residues. DNA for the CDR3: TGTGCCAGCTCACTACAGGATATCGGGGAGACCCAGTACTTC. This gives the protein CASSLQDIGETQYF.

This rearrangement joins TRBV6-5 to TRBJ2-5; unclear D gene. V was cut by 2 bases and J by 5 bases, with 9 bases left in between. There are 13 residues in the CDR3. Germline CDR1 MNHEY, CDR2 SVGAGI. The CDR3 DNA is TGTGCCAGCAGTTACGCCGAGTGGGAGACCCAGTACTTC. The encoded protein is CASSYAEWETQYF.

The chain's CDR3 is CASSPHLAGGLTEQYF. The CDR3 bases are TGTGCCAGCAGCCCTCACTTAGCGGGGGGGCTTACCGAGCAGTACTTC. The J gene is TRBJ2-7, the V gene TRBV27; TRBD2 agrees at 11 bases. The germline CDR1 and CDR2 sequences are MNHEY and SMNVEV (reference sequence). The CDR3 contains 16 residues. The ends lost 6 bases at V and 6 bases at J; junction bases unmatched: 13.

The chain has TRBV5-6 and TRBJ2-7; the match to TRBD2 covers 11 bases. The V gene end was trimmed by 7 bases and the J gene end by 2 bases; junction bases not matched to a gene: 5. Germline assignment: CDR1 SGHDT and CDR2 YYEEEE. This CDR3 region has 14 residues. The CDR3 spells CASPLSGGAYEQYF. Here the CDR3 DNA reads TGTGCCAGCCCCCTTAGCGGGGGGGCCTACGAGCAGTACTTC.

The rearrangement uses TRBV9 and TRBJ2-3, with 14 bases identical to TRBD2. In germline, CDR1 is SGDLS, CDR2 YYNGEE. V lost 3 bases to trimming and J lost 2 bases; unmatched junction nucleotides: 5. This CDR3 spans 17 amino acids. The CDR3 sequence: CASSEGLAGGFTDTQYF. CDR3 in DNA: TGTGCCAGCAGCGAAGGACTAGCGGGGGGTTTCACAGATACGCAGTATTTT.

This clone was seen a single time. The rearrangement links TRBV19 to TRBJ1-5; tentative D call: TRBD1 (5 bases). The CDR3 consists of 14 residues. Looked up from germline, CDR1 is LNHDA and CDR2 is SQIVND (reference sequence). The V and J ends lost 7 bases and 2 bases respectively, with 12 bases between them. The CDR3 sequence is CASNDRRGNQPQHF. DNA for the CDR3: TGTGCCAGTAACGACAGAAGGGGCAATCAGCCCCAGCATTTT.

The rearrangement links TRBV25-1 to TRBJ1-2; tentatively, D is TRBD1 (6 bases). V shed 11 bases and J shed 4 bases, with 17 bases lying between them. This CDR3 has 13 residues. Germline-derived CDR1 and CDR2 are MGHDK and SYGVNS. In DNA form, the CDR3 reads TGTGCCTCCCGGGACACGGCGGTCTATGGCTACACCTTC. Its translation is CASRDTAVYGYTF.

This clone was seen just once. The chain has TRBV7-2 and TRBJ2-6, with D unresolved. This CDR3 has 15 residues. Germline CDR1 SGHTA, CDR2 FQGNSA. V gave up 6 bases and J gave up 0 bases, with 9 bases separating them. The DNA for the CDR3 is TGTGCCAGCAGTTCCCCCAACTCTGGGGCCAACGTCCTGACTTTC. As protein: CASSSPNSGANVLTF.

The V and J genes are TRBV20-1 and TRBJ1-3; 7 bases match TRBD1. This CDR3 region has 14 residues. With 3 bases clipped from V and 7 bases from J, the junction kept 9 bases outside the gene matches. Looked up from germline, CDR1 is DFQATT and CDR2 is SNEGSKA (reference sequence). The CDR3 loop is CSASSGQEGNTIYF. CDR3 in DNA: TGCAGTGCTAGTTCCGGACAGGAGGGGAACACCATATATTTT.

This clone was counted many times. The chain couples TRBV4-3 to TRBJ2-2, with 9 positions matching TRBD1. The V gene's germline CDR1 is LGHNA and CDR2 YSLEER. After removal of 6 bases from V and 6 bases from J, the junction contained 14 bases not matched to a gene. This CDR3 region has 17 residues. The DNA for the CDR3 is TGCGCCAGCAGTCCAAAGATTTATACAGGGGGCGCCGGGGAGCTGTTTTTT. Protein: CASSPKIYTGGAGELFF.

This clone has a handful of counts. The V gene is TRBV6-6, the J gene TRBJ2-7; the match to TRBD2 covers 14 bases. CDR3 length: 18 amino acids. With V trimmed by 5 bases and J by 6 bases, 15 bases remained unmatched. Germline assignment: CDR1 MNHNY and CDR2 SVGAGI (reference sequence). The CDR3 sequence: CASSPDVGLAGERVEQYF. The CDR3 region has the DNA TGTGCCAGCAGTCCGGATGTGGGACTAGCGGGAGAAAGGGTCGAGCAGTACTTC.

The CDR3: CATSDFGSGRACEQYF. The DNA for the CDR3 is TGTGCCACCAGTGATTTCGGAAGCGGGAGGGCCTGTGAGCAGTACTTC. This sequence joins TRBV24-1 and TRBJ2-7; 10 bases fit TRBD2. This CDR3 spans 16 amino acids. CDR1 and CDR2 from the germline V gene are KGHDR and SFDVKD. J was trimmed by 7 bases and V by 1 base; bases with no gene match: 9.

The chain recombines TRBV7-6 with TRBJ2-1; 11 bases map to TRBD1. The germline gives CDR1 SGHVS, CDR2 FNYEAQ. The V segment lost 3 bases and the J segment 6 bases; nucleotides outside the gene matches: 4. This CDR3 spans 15 amino acids. The CDR3 DNA sequence: TGTGCCAGCAGCTTGGGGACAGGGGGATTCAATGAGCAGTTCTTC. Translating gives CASSLGTGGFNEQFF.

The chain recombines TRBV18 with TRBJ2-1; 7 bases are shared with TRBD2. CDR1 and CDR2 from the germline V gene are KGHSH and LQKENI. This CDR3 is built from 15 residues. The V segment lost 0 bases and the J segment 10 bases; nucleotides outside the gene matches: 9. CDR3 coding DNA: TGTGCCAGCTCACCACCGAGTCGGGGAGGGGCAGAGCAGTTCTTC. This translates into CASSPPSRGGAEQFF.

The genes are TRBV19 and TRBJ1-5, with D possibly matching TRBD1 (5 bases). The CDR3 contains 14 residues. CDR1 is LNHDA, CDR2 SQIVND, per germline (reference sequence). Trimming pared 8 bases from V and 3 bases from J, leaving 14 bases between. In DNA, the CDR3 is TGTGCCAGTGCATTCCAGGGCTTCAATCAGCCCCAGCATTTT. Translated, it gives CASAFQGFNQPQHF.

The CDR3 is CASRNRGWTDTQYF. DNA for the CDR3: TGTGCCAGCAGAAACCGGGGTTGGACAGATACGCAGTATTTT. This sequence joins TRBV11-2 and TRBJ2-3; D possibly corresponds to TRBD2 (5 bases). The V gene's germline CDR1 is SGHAT and CDR2 FQNNGV. The V end lost 6 bases, the J end lost 3 bases, and 13 bases lay between the germline ends. The CDR3 length is 14 residues.

This clone has just a few counts. The V call is TRBV15, the J call TRBJ1-1, with 9 positions matching TRBD1. Trimming removed 7 bases from V and 5 bases from J; junction bases left unmatched: 5. Germline loops: CDR1 LNHNV, CDR2 YYDKDF (reference sequence). The CDR3 has 13 residues. In nucleotides, the CDR3 is TGTGCCACCACTACGGACAGGGGAACTGAAGCTTTCTTT. As protein: CATTTDRGTEAFF.

The chain joins TRBV23-1 to TRBJ2-7; 10 bases are shared with TRBD2. TRBV23-1 counts as an open reading frame of uncertain function. The ends lost 3 bases at V and 5 bases at J; junction bases unmatched: 10. The CDR3 is 16 amino acids. The CDR3 DNA reads TGCGCCAGCAGTCATGTCAGCGGGGGGGCAGTTGACGAGCAGTACTTC. Translating gives CASSHVSGGAVDEQYF.

This chain joins TRBV2 and TRBJ2-7; tentative D call: TRBD1 (5 bases). V dropped 6 bases and J dropped 5 bases, with 17 bases sitting between them. From germline, CDR1 is SNHLY and CDR2 FYNNEI. The length of the CDR3 is 14 residues. This CDR3 is CASRDSATPHEQYF. The CDR3 DNA follows: TGTGCCAGCAGAGACAGCGCGACCCCCCACGAGCAGTACTTC.